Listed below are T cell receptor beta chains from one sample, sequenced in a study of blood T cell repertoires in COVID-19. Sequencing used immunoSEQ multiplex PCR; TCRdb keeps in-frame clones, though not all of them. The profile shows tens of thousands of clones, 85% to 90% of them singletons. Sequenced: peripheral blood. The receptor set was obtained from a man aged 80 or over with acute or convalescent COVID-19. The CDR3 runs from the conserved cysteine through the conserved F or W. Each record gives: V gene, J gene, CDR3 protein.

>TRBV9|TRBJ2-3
CASSVAPAPGDTQYF
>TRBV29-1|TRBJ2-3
CSAGTGGRLSTDTQYF
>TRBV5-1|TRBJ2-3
CASSPGGHADTQYF
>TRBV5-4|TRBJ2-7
CASSLGLAGGSFREQYF
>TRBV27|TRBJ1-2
CASSLVGTGTLYGYTF
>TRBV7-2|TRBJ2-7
CASSQGGYEQYF
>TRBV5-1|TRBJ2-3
CASSLELAGKTDTQYF
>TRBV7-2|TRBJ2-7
CASSLIARQGYEQYF
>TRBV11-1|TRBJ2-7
CASSLRDNSYEQYF
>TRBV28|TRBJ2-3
CASSLWSGTSGRDTQYF
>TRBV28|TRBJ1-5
CASSATGVNQPQHF
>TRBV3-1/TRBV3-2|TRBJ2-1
CASSQADNEQFF
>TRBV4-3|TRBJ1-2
CASSQNSQGARGGYTF
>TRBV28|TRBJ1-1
CASSFIRTGGTEAFF
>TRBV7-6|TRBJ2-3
CASSGDRGDTQYF
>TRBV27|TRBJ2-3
CASSLLPSGGGTDTQYF
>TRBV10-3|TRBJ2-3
CAISEGTSGSYGNTQYF
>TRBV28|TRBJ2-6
CASSSSGQTGANVLTF
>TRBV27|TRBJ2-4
CASSPEWTSPKHIQYF
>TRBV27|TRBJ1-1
CASNCSLNTEAFF
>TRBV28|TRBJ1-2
CASSSGQGTGYTF
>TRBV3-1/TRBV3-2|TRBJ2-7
CASSQDPGLTYEQYF
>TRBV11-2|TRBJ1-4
CASSLSPGLQPFF
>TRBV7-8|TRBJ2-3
CASIRWGEEDTQYF
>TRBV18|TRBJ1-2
CASSPPSREGYTF
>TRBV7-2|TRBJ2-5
CASSLAVLRETQYF
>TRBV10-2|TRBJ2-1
CASSGSSGRAGYNEQFF
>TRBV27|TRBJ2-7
CASSSRPRGASAYEQYF
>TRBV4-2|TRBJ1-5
CASSQASPGQSNQPQHF
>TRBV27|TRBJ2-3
CASSSVQGPDTQYF
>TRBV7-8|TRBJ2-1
CASSLAMAGGSYEQFF
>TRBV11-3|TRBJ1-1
CASSLEGGSTEAFF
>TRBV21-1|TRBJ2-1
CASSTNDDSRNEQFF
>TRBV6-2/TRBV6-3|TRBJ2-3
CASSPQRGGLPDTQYF
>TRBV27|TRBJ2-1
CASGPSDLGQGWSDEQFF
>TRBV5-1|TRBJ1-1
CASSPPGTGIAEAFF
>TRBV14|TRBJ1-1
CASSQDLADAPFF
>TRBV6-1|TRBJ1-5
CASSAGTGTPPGSNQPQHF
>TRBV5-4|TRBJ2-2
CASSPDRINTGELFF
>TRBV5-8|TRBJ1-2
CASSGASQGVRGYTF
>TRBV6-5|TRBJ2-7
CASSYRQGGYEQYF